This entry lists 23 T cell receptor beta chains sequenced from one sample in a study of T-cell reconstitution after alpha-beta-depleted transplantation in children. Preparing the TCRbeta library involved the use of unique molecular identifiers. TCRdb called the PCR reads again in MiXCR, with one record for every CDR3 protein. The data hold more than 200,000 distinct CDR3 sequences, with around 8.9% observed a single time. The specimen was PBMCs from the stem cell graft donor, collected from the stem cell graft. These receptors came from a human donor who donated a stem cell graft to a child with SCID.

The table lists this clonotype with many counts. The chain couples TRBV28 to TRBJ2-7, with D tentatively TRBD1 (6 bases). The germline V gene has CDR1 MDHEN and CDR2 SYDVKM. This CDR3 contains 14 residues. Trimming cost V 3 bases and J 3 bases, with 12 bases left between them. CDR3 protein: CASSFGGGLYEQYF. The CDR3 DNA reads TGTGCCAGCAGTTTCGGTGGGGGCCTCTACGAGCAGTACTTC.

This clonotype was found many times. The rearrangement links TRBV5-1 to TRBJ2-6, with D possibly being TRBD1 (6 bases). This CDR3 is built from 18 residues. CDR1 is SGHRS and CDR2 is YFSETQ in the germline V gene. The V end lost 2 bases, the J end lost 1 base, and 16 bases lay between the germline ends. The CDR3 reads CASSFQGQGVSGANVLTF. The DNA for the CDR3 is TGCGCCAGCAGCTTCCAGGGGCAGGGAGTTTCTGGGGCCAACGTCCTGACTTTC.

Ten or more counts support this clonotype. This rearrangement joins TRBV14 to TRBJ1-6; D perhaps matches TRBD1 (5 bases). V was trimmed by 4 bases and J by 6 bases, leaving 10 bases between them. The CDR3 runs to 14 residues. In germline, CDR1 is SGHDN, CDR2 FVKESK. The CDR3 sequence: CASSRGHSNSPLHF. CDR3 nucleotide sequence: TGTGCCAGCAGCCGAGGACACAGTAATTCACCCCTCCACTTT.

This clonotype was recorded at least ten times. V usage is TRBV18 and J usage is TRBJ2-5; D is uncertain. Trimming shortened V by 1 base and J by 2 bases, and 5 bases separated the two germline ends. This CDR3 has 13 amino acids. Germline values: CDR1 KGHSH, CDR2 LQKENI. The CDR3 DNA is TGTGCCAGCTCACCACGAGCTCAAGAGACCCAGTACTTC. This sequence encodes CASSPRAQETQYF.

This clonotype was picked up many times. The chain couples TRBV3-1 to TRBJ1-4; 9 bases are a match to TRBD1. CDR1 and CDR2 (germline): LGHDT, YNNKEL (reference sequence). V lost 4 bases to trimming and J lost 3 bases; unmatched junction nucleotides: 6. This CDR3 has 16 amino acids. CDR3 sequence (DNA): TGTGCCAGCAGCCCAGGACAGGGGCGAGCTAATGAAAAACTGTTTTTT. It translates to CASSPGQGRANEKLFF.

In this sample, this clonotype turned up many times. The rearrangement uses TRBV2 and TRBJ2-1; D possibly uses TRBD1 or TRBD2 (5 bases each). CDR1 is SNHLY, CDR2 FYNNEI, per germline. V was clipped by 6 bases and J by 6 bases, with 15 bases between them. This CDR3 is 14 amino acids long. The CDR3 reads CASRAGTAPNEQFF. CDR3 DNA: TGTGCCAGCAGAGCCGGGACCGCGCCCAATGAGCAGTTCTTC.

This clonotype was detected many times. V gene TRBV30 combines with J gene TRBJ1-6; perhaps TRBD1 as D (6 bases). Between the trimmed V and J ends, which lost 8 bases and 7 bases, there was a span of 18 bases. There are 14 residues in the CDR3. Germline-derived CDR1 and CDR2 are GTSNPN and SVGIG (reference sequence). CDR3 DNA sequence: TGTGCCCAATCGCAGGGGATGGAGAATTCACCCCTCCACTTT. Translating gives CAQSQGMENSPLHF.

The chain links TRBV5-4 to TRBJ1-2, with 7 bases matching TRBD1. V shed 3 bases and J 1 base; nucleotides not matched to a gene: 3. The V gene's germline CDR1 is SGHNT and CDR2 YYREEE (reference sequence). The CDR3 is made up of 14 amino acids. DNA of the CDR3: TGTGCCAGCAGCTCCCCAGGGGGTAACTATGGCTACACCTTC. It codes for CASSSPGGNYGYTF.

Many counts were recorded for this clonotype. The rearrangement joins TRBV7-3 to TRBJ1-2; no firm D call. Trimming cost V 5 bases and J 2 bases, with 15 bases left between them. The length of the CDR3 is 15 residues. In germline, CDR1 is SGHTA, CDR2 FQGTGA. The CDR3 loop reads CASSPGLLRNYGYTF. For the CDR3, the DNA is TGTGCCAGCAGCCCCGGCTTACTGAGAAACTATGGCTACACCTTC.

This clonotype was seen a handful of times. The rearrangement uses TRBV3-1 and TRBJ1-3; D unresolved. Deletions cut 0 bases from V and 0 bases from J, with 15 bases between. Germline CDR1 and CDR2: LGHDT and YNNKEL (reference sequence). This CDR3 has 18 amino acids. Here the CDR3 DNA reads TGTGCCAGCAGCCAAGATCCTCCCCGGGGTCCCTCTGGAAACACCATATATTTT. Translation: CASSQDPPRGPSGNTIYF.

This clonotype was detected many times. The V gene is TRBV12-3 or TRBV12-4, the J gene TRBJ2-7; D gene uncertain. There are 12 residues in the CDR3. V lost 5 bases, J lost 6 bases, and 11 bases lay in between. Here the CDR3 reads CASSPPGSEQYF. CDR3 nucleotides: TGTGCCAGCAGTCCACCCGGAAGCGAGCAGTACTTC.

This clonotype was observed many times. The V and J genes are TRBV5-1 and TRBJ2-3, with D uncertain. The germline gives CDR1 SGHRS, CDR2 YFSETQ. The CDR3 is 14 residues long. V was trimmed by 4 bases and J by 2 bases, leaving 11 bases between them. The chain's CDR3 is CASSPDHPTDTQYF. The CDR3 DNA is TGCGCCAGCAGCCCGGACCATCCCACAGATACGCAGTATTTT.

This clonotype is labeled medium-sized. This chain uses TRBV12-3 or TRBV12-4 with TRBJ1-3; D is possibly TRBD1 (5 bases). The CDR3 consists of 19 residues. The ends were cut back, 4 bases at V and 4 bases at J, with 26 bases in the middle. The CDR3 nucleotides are TGTGCCAGCAGTTCCCTGTATTCCGCTGGGGCGACAGCCGGAAACACCATATATTTT. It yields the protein CASSSLYSAGATAGNTIYF.

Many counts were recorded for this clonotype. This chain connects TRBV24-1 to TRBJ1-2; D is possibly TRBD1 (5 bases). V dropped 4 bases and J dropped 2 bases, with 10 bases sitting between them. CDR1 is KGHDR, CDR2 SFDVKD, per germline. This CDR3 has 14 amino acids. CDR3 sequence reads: CATSESGTNYGYTF. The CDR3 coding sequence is TGTGCCACCAGTGAGTCCGGGACCAACTATGGCTACACCTTC.

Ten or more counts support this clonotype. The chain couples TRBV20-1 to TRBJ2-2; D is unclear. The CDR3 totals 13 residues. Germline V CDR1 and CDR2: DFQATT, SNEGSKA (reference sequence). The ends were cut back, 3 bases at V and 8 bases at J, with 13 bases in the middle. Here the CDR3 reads CSARRMLGGELFF. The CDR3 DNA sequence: TGCAGTGCTAGGAGGATGCTGGGGGGGGAGCTGTTTTTT.

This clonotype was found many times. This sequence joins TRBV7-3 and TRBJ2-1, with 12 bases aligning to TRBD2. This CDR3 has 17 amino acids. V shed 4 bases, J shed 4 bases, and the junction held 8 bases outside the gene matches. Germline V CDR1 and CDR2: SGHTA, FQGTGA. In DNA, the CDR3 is TGTGCCAGCAGCTCTGTAGGACTAGCGGGGCTTTACAATGAGCAGTTCTTC. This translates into CASSSVGLAGLYNEQFF.

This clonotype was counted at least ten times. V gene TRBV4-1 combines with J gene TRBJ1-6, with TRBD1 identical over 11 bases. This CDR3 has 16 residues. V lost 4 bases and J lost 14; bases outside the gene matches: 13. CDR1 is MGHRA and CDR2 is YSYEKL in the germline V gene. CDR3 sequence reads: CASSPFMGQGVSALHF. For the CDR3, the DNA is TGCGCCAGCAGCCCCTTCATGGGACAGGGGGTGTCGGCCCTCCACTTT.

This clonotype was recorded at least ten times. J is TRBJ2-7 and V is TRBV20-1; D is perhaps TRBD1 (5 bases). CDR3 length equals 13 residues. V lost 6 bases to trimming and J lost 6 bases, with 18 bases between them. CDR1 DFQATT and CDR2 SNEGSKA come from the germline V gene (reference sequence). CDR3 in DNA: TGCAGTGCGAAACCTAGGGGATGGGGCGAGCAGTACTTC. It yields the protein CSAKPRGWGEQYF.

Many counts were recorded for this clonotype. The CDR3 reads CASSLSQVTGELFF. CDR3 DNA: TGCGCCAGCAGCTTGTCCCAGGTCACCGGGGAGCTGTTTTTT. The chain joins TRBV5-1 to TRBJ2-2; no definite D call. The CDR3 is 14 residues long. The germline V gene has CDR1 SGHRS and CDR2 YFSETQ. V dropped 1 base and J dropped 4 bases, with 8 bases sitting between them.

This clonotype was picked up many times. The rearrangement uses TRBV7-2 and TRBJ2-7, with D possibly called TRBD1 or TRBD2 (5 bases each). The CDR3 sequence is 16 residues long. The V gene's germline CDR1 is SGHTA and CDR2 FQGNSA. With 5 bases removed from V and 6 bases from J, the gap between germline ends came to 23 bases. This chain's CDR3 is CASSGQTGYLAGEQYF. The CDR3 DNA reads TGTGCCAGCAGCGGACAAACTGGTTACCTCGCGGGCGAGCAGTACTTC.

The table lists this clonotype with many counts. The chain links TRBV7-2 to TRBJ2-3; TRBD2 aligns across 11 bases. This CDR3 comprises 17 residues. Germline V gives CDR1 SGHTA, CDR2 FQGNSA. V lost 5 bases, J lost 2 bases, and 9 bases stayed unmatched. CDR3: CASSPDLAGGHTDTQYF. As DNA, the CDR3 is TGTGCCAGCAGCCCCGACCTAGCGGGGGGTCACACAGATACGCAGTATTTT.

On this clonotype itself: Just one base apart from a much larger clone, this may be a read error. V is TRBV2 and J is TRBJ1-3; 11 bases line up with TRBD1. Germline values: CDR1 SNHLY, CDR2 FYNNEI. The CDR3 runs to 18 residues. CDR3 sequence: CVSRLGTGGPRTQNTIYF. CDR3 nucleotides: TGTGTCAGCAGGTTGGGGACAGGGGGTCCTCGAACGCAAAACACCATATATTTT.

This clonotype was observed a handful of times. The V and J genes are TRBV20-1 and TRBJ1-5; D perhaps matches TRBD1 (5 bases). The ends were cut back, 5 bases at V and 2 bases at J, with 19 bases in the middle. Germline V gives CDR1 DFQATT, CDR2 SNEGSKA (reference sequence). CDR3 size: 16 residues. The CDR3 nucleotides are TGCAGTGCTCAGGGACGGACTATACGGGGCAATCAGCCCCAGCATTTT. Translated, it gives CSAQGRTIRGNQPQHF.